This T cell receptor (beta chain) was recovered during a study of blood T cell repertoires in COVID-19. At the level of the study: Samples taken during acute and convalescent COVID-19 were collected in the United States, Italy and Spain. Sample material is recorded as cDNA or gDNA derived from T cells, B-cell-depleted T cells, or PBMCs.

V lost 0 bases, J lost 3 bases, and 11 bases stayed unmatched. CDR1 and CDR2 from the germline V gene are SGDLS and YYNGEE. The CDR3 loop spans 17 amino acids. Original handling: Cell counts per sample came from amplifying reference gene primers. Using immunoSEQ multiplex PCR, the repertoire was profiled, and TCRdb retains in-frame clones only, with some absent. V and J calls and clone size are copied from that table; D and trimming were computed from the DNA. The table includes some 50,000 clones, approximately 84% detected once. Source material: peripheral blood. This clonotype was obtained from a human donor in a cohort sampled during active COVID-19. The V call is TRBV9, the J call TRBJ2-7, with 8 bases identical to TRBD2. The CDR3 sequence: CASSVAAGGPASYEQYF. CDR3 DNA sequence: TGTGCCAGCAGCGTAGCGGCGGGGGGCCCAGCCAGCTACGAGCAGTACTTC. Full variable domain (outside the CDR3, taken from reference TRBV9 and TRBJ2-7): DSGVTQTPKHLITATGQRVTLRCSPRSGDLSVYWYQQSLDQGLQFLIQYYNGEERAKGNILERFSAQQFPDLHSELNLSSLELGDSALYFCASSVAAGGPASYEQYFGPGTRLTVT.